Listed below are T cell receptor beta chains from one sample, sequenced in a study of blood T cell repertoires in COVID-19. Clones were read by immunoSEQ multiplex PCR, and TCRdb kept only the in-frame ones, dropping some. In the table there are about 100,000 clones, about three quarters of which are singletons. Sequenced material: peripheral blood. The receptors derive from a man in his 70s with acute or convalescent COVID-19. CDR3s include the opening cysteine and the closing phenylalanine or tryptophan. A D gene is named only where the DNA matches it firmly. Some rows mark clone size as missing; the rest say once, few, many or name a class of expanded clone.

V gene: TRBV27
clone size: .
J gene: TRBJ2-7
D gene: TRBD1
CDR3 DNA: TGTGCCAGCAGCAGGGGACAGTACTACGAGCAGTACTTC
CDR3 protein: CASSRGQYYEQYF

V gene: TRBV9
clone size: .
J gene: TRBJ1-6
D gene: TRBD1
CDR3 DNA: TGTGCCAGCAGCCCTTCGGACAGGGATGACTATAATTCACCCCTCCACTTT
CDR3 protein: CASSPSDRDDYNSPLHF

V gene: TRBV11-3
clone size: few
J gene: TRBJ2-5
D gene: .
CDR3 DNA: TGTGCCAGCAGCCAGGACACAGCGGAGACCCAGTACTTC
CDR3 protein: CASSQDTAETQYF

V gene: TRBV7-3
clone size: .
J gene: TRBJ1-1
D gene: TRBD1
CDR3 DNA: TGTGCCAGCAGCAGGCAGGGGGACACTGAAGCTTTCTTT
CDR3 protein: CASSRQGDTEAFF

V gene: TRBV2
clone size: once
J gene: TRBJ1-1
D gene: .
CDR3 DNA: TGTGCCAGCAGGGGGGGACGGCAGAACACTGAAGCTTTCTTT
CDR3 protein: CASRGGRQNTEAFF

V gene: TRBV7-8
clone size: .
J gene: TRBJ1-5
D gene: .
CDR3 DNA: TGTGCCAGCAGCCTGACGGGGACTAACAATCAGCCCCAGCATTTT
CDR3 protein: CASSLTGTNNQPQHF

V gene: TRBV5-1
clone size: few
J gene: TRBJ2-3
D gene: TRBD2
CDR3 DNA: TGCGCCAGCAGCCGGACTAGCGGGGTTACAGATACGCAGTATTTT
CDR3 protein: CASSRTSGVTDTQYF

V gene: TRBV7-9
clone size: .
J gene: TRBJ1-2
D gene: TRBD1
CDR3 DNA: TGTGCCAGCAGCCCAGGGACAGGTCTTTGGGGCTACACCTTC
CDR3 protein: CASSPGTGLWGYTF

V gene: TRBV7-6
clone size: few
J gene: TRBJ1-6
D gene: .
CDR3 DNA: TGTGCCAGCAGCCCACGGGGACAAACCGATAATTCACCCCTCCACTTT
CDR3 protein: CASSPRGQTDNSPLHF

V gene: TRBV6-2/TRBV6-3
clone size: .
J gene: TRBJ2-1
D gene: TRBD2
CDR3 DNA: TGTGCCAGCAGTTGGTTGACTAGCGGTTACAATGAGCAGTTCTTC
CDR3 protein: CASSWLTSGYNEQFF

V gene: TRBV7-3
clone size: once
J gene: TRBJ2-1
D gene: TRBD1
CDR3 DNA: TGTGCCAGCAGCGCAACAGGGGGAGAATACAATGAGCAGTTCTTC
CDR3 protein: CASSATGGEYNEQFF

V gene: TRBV19
clone size: .
J gene: TRBJ2-7
D gene: TRBD1
CDR3 DNA: TGTGCCAGTAGTCCAGACAGGGGCAACGAGCAGTACTTC
CDR3 protein: CASSPDRGNEQYF

V gene: TRBV3-1/TRBV3-2
clone size: .
J gene: TRBJ2-7
D gene: TRBD2
CDR3 DNA: TGTGCCAGCAGCCACATAGCGGGGGGGCGATCCTACGAGCAGTACTTC
CDR3 protein: CASSHIAGGRSYEQYF

V gene: TRBV6-2/TRBV6-3
clone size: .
J gene: TRBJ2-3
D gene: TRBD1
CDR3 DNA: TGTGCCAGCACCCCTCTCCGGGACAGCTACACAGATACGCAGTATTTT
CDR3 protein: CASTPLRDSYTDTQYF

V gene: TRBV6-5
clone size: .
J gene: TRBJ1-2
D gene: TRBD1
CDR3 DNA: TGTGCCAGCAGTTCCCCGGACAGGCCTGGCTACACCTTC
CDR3 protein: CASSSPDRPGYTF

V gene: TRBV7-9
clone size: .
J gene: TRBJ2-3
D gene: TRBD2
CDR3 DNA: TGTGCCAGCAGCCCGGCGGGGGGGGGAGATACGCAGTATTTT
CDR3 protein: CASSPAGGGDTQYF

V gene: TRBV10-3
clone size: .
J gene: TRBJ2-3
D gene: .
CDR3 DNA: TGTGCCATCAGTGTTCGAGATACAGATACGCAGTATTTT
CDR3 protein: CAISVRDTDTQYF

V gene: TRBV7-8
clone size: .
J gene: TRBJ1-5
D gene: .
CDR3 DNA: TGTGCCAGCAGCTTGGGGGGAGGGGAACAGCCCCAGCATTTT
CDR3 protein: CASSLGGGEQPQHF

V gene: TRBV5-6
clone size: .
J gene: TRBJ1-5
D gene: TRBD1
CDR3 DNA: TGTGCCAGCAGCTTGGGGCAGGGGGCTGTTCAGCCCCAGCATTTT
CDR3 protein: CASSLGQGAVQPQHF

V gene: TRBV27
clone size: .
J gene: TRBJ2-3
D gene: .
CDR3 DNA: TGTGCCAGCAGTTTAGATCGGTTCACAGATACGCAGTATTTT
CDR3 protein: CASSLDRFTDTQYF

V gene: TRBV5-4
clone size: few
J gene: TRBJ1-2
D gene: .
CDR3 DNA: TGTGCCAGCAGCTTGGAGGCAGGGATCGGCTACACCTTC
CDR3 protein: CASSLEAGIGYTF

V gene: TRBV27
clone size: .
J gene: TRBJ1-2
D gene: TRBD1
CDR3 DNA: TGTGCCAGCAGTTCTGACAGGGACTCAGATGGCTACACCTTC
CDR3 protein: CASSSDRDSDGYTF

V gene: TRBV29-1
clone size: .
J gene: TRBJ2-3
D gene: TRBD2
CDR3 DNA: TGCAGCGTTGCGGGGGGTCCCACAGATACGCAGTATTTT
CDR3 protein: CSVAGGPTDTQYF

V gene: TRBV7-2
clone size: few
J gene: TRBJ1-2
D gene: TRBD1
CDR3 DNA: TGTGCCAGCAGCTTAGCCCAGGACAGGGGAAATGGCTACACCTTC
CDR3 protein: CASSLAQDRGNGYTF

V gene: TRBV2
clone size: few
J gene: TRBJ1-5
D gene: .
CDR3 DNA: TGTGCCAGCAGTAGGGGAAATAGCAATCAGCCCCAGCATTTT
CDR3 protein: CASSRGNSNQPQHF

V gene: TRBV7-9
clone size: .
J gene: TRBJ1-1
D gene: TRBD1
CDR3 DNA: TGTGCCAGCAGCTTAGGCGACAGGGTGGCTTTCTTT
CDR3 protein: CASSLGDRVAFF

V gene: TRBV25-1
clone size: .
J gene: TRBJ1-2
D gene: TRBD1
CDR3 DNA: TGTGCCAGCAGTCCCCCGGACAGGGACGGCTACACCTTC
CDR3 protein: CASSPPDRDGYTF

V gene: TRBV5-1
clone size: .
J gene: TRBJ1-2
D gene: .
CDR3 DNA: TGCGCCAGCAGCGTATGGACAGACTATGGCTACACCTTC
CDR3 protein: CASSVWTDYGYTF

V gene: TRBV7-2
clone size: .
J gene: TRBJ1-4
D gene: .
CDR3 DNA: TGTGCCAGCACCATCGGGTCCGAAAAACTGTTTTTT
CDR3 protein: CASTIGSEKLFF

V gene: TRBV7-2
clone size: .
J gene: TRBJ2-7
D gene: TRBD2
CDR3 DNA: TGTGCCAGCAGCTCCGCGGGGGGACTAGCTTACGAGCAGTACTTC
CDR3 protein: CASSSAGGLAYEQYF

V gene: TRBV18
clone size: .
J gene: TRBJ1-2
D gene: TRBD1
CDR3 DNA: TGTGCCAGCTCATTGGGACAGGGTTATGGCTACACCTTC
CDR3 protein: CASSLGQGYGYTF

V gene: TRBV27
clone size: .
J gene: TRBJ2-7
D gene: TRBD1
CDR3 DNA: TGTGCCAGCAGCCCCCAGGGACAGGTAGAGCAGTACTTC
CDR3 protein: CASSPQGQVEQYF

V gene: TRBV5-5
clone size: .
J gene: TRBJ1-3
D gene: .
CDR3 DNA: TGTGCCAGCAGCTTACAGGTTCTCTCTGGAAACACCATATATTTT
CDR3 protein: CASSLQVLSGNTIYF

V gene: TRBV19
clone size: .
J gene: TRBJ2-1
D gene: TRBD2
CDR3 DNA: TGTGCCAGTAGTATGGCGGGGGGTGACAATGAGCAGTTCTTC
CDR3 protein: CASSMAGGDNEQFF

V gene: TRBV7-9
clone size: .
J gene: TRBJ2-2
D gene: .
CDR3 DNA: TGTGCCAGCCCGCAGGGGACCGGGGAGCTGTTTTTT
CDR3 protein: CASPQGTGELFF

V gene: TRBV10-3
clone size: .
J gene: TRBJ1-1
D gene: .
CDR3 DNA: TGTGCCATCAGTGAGTCGAGGGGAGGCGCTGAAGCTTTCTTT
CDR3 protein: CAISESRGGAEAFF

V gene: TRBV28
clone size: .
J gene: TRBJ1-6
D gene: .
CDR3 DNA: TGTGCCAGCAGTTCTTCTCAGGGTCGGCATTCACCCCTCCACTTT
CDR3 protein: CASSSSQGRHSPLHF

V gene: TRBV13
clone size: .
J gene: TRBJ2-1
D gene: TRBD2
CDR3 DNA: TGTGCCAGCAGCCTTCTAGCGGGGGGTTCCTTATACAATGAGCAGTTCTTC
CDR3 protein: CASSLLAGGSLYNEQFF

V gene: TRBV11-1
clone size: .
J gene: TRBJ1-1
D gene: TRBD1
CDR3 DNA: TGTGCCAGCAGCACGCGAGCGACAGGGCCTGAAGCTTTCTTT
CDR3 protein: CASSTRATGPEAFF

V gene: TRBV27
clone size: .
J gene: TRBJ1-1
D gene: .
CDR3 DNA: TGTGCCAGCAGGCCCCCGGGGTGGTCCCGTAGAGGGGCTTTCTTT
CDR3 protein: CASRPPGWSRRGAFF

V gene: TRBV29-1
clone size: .
J gene: TRBJ1-3
D gene: .
CDR3 DNA: TGCAGCGTTGAAGTTTACTCTGGAAACACCATATATTTT
CDR3 protein: CSVEVYSGNTIYF

V gene: TRBV29-1
clone size: once
J gene: TRBJ2-7
D gene: .
CDR3 DNA: TGCAGCGTTGCCAATCGACTAGTCGACCCGGGTGAGCAGTACTTC
CDR3 protein: CSVANRLVDPGEQYF

V gene: TRBV3-1/TRBV3-2
clone size: .
J gene: TRBJ1-2
D gene: .
CDR3 DNA: TGTGCCAGCAGCCCCCGAGGGGGAGACTATGGCTACACCTTC
CDR3 protein: CASSPRGGDYGYTF

V gene: TRBV7-8
clone size: .
J gene: TRBJ2-1
D gene: TRBD2
CDR3 DNA: TGTGCCAGCAGCTTACGAGGACTAGCGGGGGAGCACTCCTACAATGAGCAGTTCTTC
CDR3 protein: CASSLRGLAGEHSYNEQFF

V gene: TRBV5-8
clone size: .
J gene: TRBJ1-5
D gene: .
CDR3 DNA: TGTGCCAGCAGCTTGGTGTCGACAGCAATACAGCCCCAGCATTTT
CDR3 protein: CASSLVSTAIQPQHF

V gene: TRBV5-8
clone size: .
J gene: TRBJ1-6
D gene: .
CDR3 DNA: TGTGCCAGCAGCTTGGCCCCGGGGGGAAGTGATAATTCACCCCTCCACTTT
CDR3 protein: CASSLAPGGSDNSPLHF

V gene: TRBV19
clone size: .
J gene: TRBJ2-5
D gene: TRBD1
CDR3 DNA: TGTGCCAGTAGTATAGACCGGACAGGGGGTCAAGAGACCCAGTACTTC
CDR3 protein: CASSIDRTGGQETQYF

V gene: TRBV5-6
clone size: .
J gene: TRBJ2-1
D gene: TRBD1
CDR3 DNA: TGTGCCAGCAGCTTGGGAGACAGGGGCACCTACAATGAGCAGTTCTTC
CDR3 protein: CASSLGDRGTYNEQFF

V gene: TRBV6-6
clone size: .
J gene: TRBJ1-2
D gene: TRBD1
CDR3 DNA: TGTGCCAGCAGTTACAGGGGGCGCGACTATGGCTACACCTTC
CDR3 protein: CASSYRGRDYGYTF

V gene: TRBV19
clone size: .
J gene: TRBJ1-1
D gene: .
CDR3 DNA: TGTGCCAGTAGCGAACAAGTGAACACTGAAGCTTTCTTT
CDR3 protein: CASSEQVNTEAFF

V gene: TRBV29-1
clone size: .
J gene: TRBJ1-1
D gene: .
CDR3 DNA: TGCAGCGTTGATGGGGGGGCAGGTAGTGAAGCTTTCTTT
CDR3 protein: CSVDGGAGSEAFF

V gene: TRBV7-9
clone size: .
J gene: TRBJ2-1
D gene: TRBD2
CDR3 DNA: TGTGCCAGCAGCGGAAGACTAGCGGGGAAGGGGTACGATGAGCAGTTCTTC
CDR3 protein: CASSGRLAGKGYDEQFF

V gene: TRBV6-2/TRBV6-3
clone size: .
J gene: TRBJ2-1
D gene: .
CDR3 DNA: TGTGCCAGCAGTTACTCCAATTACAATGAGCAGTTCTTC
CDR3 protein: CASSYSNYNEQFF

V gene: TRBV6-4
clone size: .
J gene: TRBJ1-2
D gene: TRBD1
CDR3 DNA: TGTGCCAGCAGTGCCAGCGACAGGGCCGGTGGCTACACCTTC
CDR3 protein: CASSASDRAGGYTF

V gene: TRBV11-3
clone size: .
J gene: TRBJ2-3
D gene: TRBD2
CDR3 DNA: TGTGCCGGCAGCGTTTCTAGCGGGGTTGGGGATACGCAGTATTTT
CDR3 protein: CAGSVSSGVGDTQYF